The next 7 T cell receptor beta chains were all read from a single sample in a study of T cell repertoires in cytomegalovirus infection. A single record per CDR3 protein comes from TCRdb applying MiXCR to the reads. The sample holds hundreds of thousands of distinct CDR3 sequences, roughly 16% seen once. The sample taken for sequencing was PBMCs. These TCRs come from a human donor in good health (CMV status not recorded). Some clones in this sample may be carry-over from other donors' samples.

The genes are TRBV5-1 and TRBJ2-3, with D possibly being TRBD1 (5 bases). Looked up from germline, CDR1 is SGHRS and CDR2 is YFSETQ. The CDR3 has 13 amino acids. Deletions cut 0 bases from V and 14 bases from J, with 16 bases between. DNA for the CDR3: TGCGCCAGCAGCTTGGTCAGGGCCCCAAAGTGGTATTTT. As protein: CASSLVRAPKWYF.

This clonotype showed up just once. The chain combines TRBV20-1 with TRBJ2-1; 11 positions match TRBD2. The CDR3 runs to 15 residues. With V trimmed by 1 base and J by 12 bases, 11 bases remained unmatched. Germline assignment: CDR1 DFQATT and CDR2 SNEGSKA (reference sequence). CDR3 residues: CSARAIAGGGTGQFF. CDR3 nucleotide sequence: TGCAGTGCTAGAGCGATAGCGGGGGGGGGTACTGGGCAGTTCTTC.

The CDR3 loop is CSARDSGQRLTYGYTF. The CDR3 DNA sequence: TGCAGTGCTAGAGATTCTGGACAGCGACTTACCTATGGCTACACCTTC. The chain joins TRBV20-1 to TRBJ1-2; the D gene is possibly TRBD1 (6 bases). Trimming took off 0 bases at V and 4 bases at J, with 18 bases between the two ends. The CDR3 consists of 16 residues. Germline lookup yields CDR1 DFQATT and CDR2 SNEGSKA (reference sequence).

The chain recombines TRBV28 with TRBJ2-3; 7 nucleotides agree with TRBD1. Germline V lookup: CDR1 MDHEN, CDR2 SYDVKM. The CDR3 consists of 14 residues. V lost 5 bases to trimming and J lost 2 bases; unmatched junction nucleotides: 4. The CDR3 protein is CASSKQGLTDTQYF. Written as DNA, the CDR3 is TGTGCCAGCAGTAAACAGGGGCTCACAGATACGCAGTATTTT.

Concerning this clonotype itself: A read error is likely, as this CDR3 ends without the conserved phenylalanine or tryptophan. V is TRBV7-6 and J is TRBJ1-2; weak D call: TRBD1 (5 bases). The CDR3 has 15 amino acids. The germline V and J ends were trimmed by 1 base and 8 bases, with 17 bases remaining between them. Germline CDR1 SGHVS, CDR2 FNYEAQ. The CDR3 DNA sequence: TGTGCCAGCAGCTTAGAAACCACCGGGACTAACGGCTACACCATC. Translating gives CASSLETTGTNGYTI.

The chain joins TRBV20-1 to TRBJ2-1; D gene ambiguous. The CDR3 runs to 12 residues. Trimming pared 6 bases from V and 6 bases from J, leaving 12 bases between. CDR1 is DFQATT, CDR2 SNEGSKA, per germline (reference sequence). CDR3 DNA sequence: TGCAGTGCATCGAAGGATTCCAATGAGCAGTTCTTC. Translated, it gives CSASKDSNEQFF.

This clonotype was picked up many times. The rearrangement links TRBV7-2 to TRBJ2-5; D call uncertain. Trimming removed 5 bases from V and 5 bases from J, with 12 bases in between. This CDR3 spans 13 amino acids. Looked up from germline, CDR1 is SGHTA and CDR2 is FQGNSA. In DNA form, the CDR3 reads TGTGCCAGCAGCCCGAATATGGGGGAGACCCAGTACTTC. Its protein is CASSPNMGETQYF.